These 28 T cell receptor beta chains were all obtained from the same sample, sequenced in a study of patients and donors after allogeneic stem cell transplantation (dated by TCRdb to 2020 to 2021). Receptor libraries were prepared by RT-PCR. The listed sequencing device is NextSeq 550. TCRdb trimmed the raw reads at Q25, called clones with MiXCR and kept productive beta chains. Entries are consolidated by CDR3 protein sequence, retaining the most common genes and DNA. The sample contains approximately 200,000 distinct CDR3 sequences, more than 35% of them found a single time. The ten top clones hold 9.5% to 13% of the sample. The sequenced sample was blood, either unsorted or a sorted T cell fraction (not recorded which). These receptors were taken from a human donor who was either an allogeneic HSCT recipient or a stem cell or donor lymphocyte infusion donor (not recorded which). It is not recorded whose cells these are; they may come from a transplant donor.

V gene TRBV27 combines with J gene TRBJ1-1, with a possible D match to TRBD1 (6 bases). The CDR3 is made up of 14 amino acids. Germline CDR1 MNHEY, CDR2 SMNVEV (reference sequence). V dropped 0 bases and J dropped 7 bases, with 12 bases sitting between them. The CDR3 loop is CASSLSGAIGEAFF. In nucleotides, the CDR3 is TGTGCCAGCAGTTTATCGGGGGCTATAGGTGAAGCTTTCTTT.

CDR3: CASSPVRQGGSYGYTF. The CDR3 DNA reads as TGTGCCAGCAGCCCCGTGAGACAGGGGGGTTCCTATGGCTACACCTTC. J is TRBJ1-2 and V is TRBV6-6; TRBD1 aligns across 9 bases. V lost 6 bases to trimming and J lost 4 bases; unmatched junction nucleotides: 12. This CDR3 is built from 16 residues. Germline CDR1 reads MNHNY; CDR2 reads SVGAGI (reference sequence).

This clonotype appeared a few times. The genes are TRBV12-3 or TRBV12-4 and TRBJ1-3; 7 positions match TRBD1. The CDR3 totals 15 residues. With 5 bases clipped from V and 0 bases from J, the junction kept 4 bases outside the gene matches. CDR3 sequence: CASSPTGTSGNTIYF. CDR3 DNA sequence: TGTGCCAGCAGTCCGACAGGGACCTCTGGAAACACCATATATTTT.

This clonotype was recorded a few times. The V gene is TRBV9, the J gene TRBJ1-3; 10 nucleotides line up with TRBD1. This CDR3 is 15 amino acids long. Trimming at V came to 3 bases and at J to 6 bases, leaving 6 bases not matched to a gene. Per germline, CDR1 SGDLS and CDR2 YYNGEE. CDR3 region: CASSARGTGENTIYF. The CDR3 DNA is TGTGCCAGCAGCGCTAGGGGGACAGGGGAAAACACCATATATTTT.

The sample holds a few counts of this clonotype. This chain uses TRBV20-1 with TRBJ1-5, with D perhaps matching TRBD1 (6 bases). Germline lookup yields CDR1 DFQATT and CDR2 SNEGSKA (reference sequence). Trimming pared 5 bases from V and 5 bases from J, leaving 10 bases between. The length of the CDR3 is 12 residues. In nucleotides, the CDR3 is TGCAGTGCTCACAGGGTGGATCAGCCCCAGCATTTT. Residues: CSAHRVDQPQHF.

The V gene is TRBV4-3, the J gene TRBJ2-1, with 10 bases aligning to TRBD1. This CDR3 has 15 residues. With 5 bases clipped from V and 12 bases from J, the junction kept 13 bases outside the gene matches. Germline V gene data show CDR1 as LGHNA and CDR2 as YSLEER. CDR3 coding DNA: TGCGCCAGCAGCTTGGCCGGGACAGGGGTGTCCCGGCAGTTCTTC. Translating gives CASSLAGTGVSRQFF.

This clonotype was seen only a few times. The chain recombines TRBV12-3 or TRBV12-4 with TRBJ1-2; tentative D call: TRBD1 (6 bases). Trimming left V 8 bases short and J 0 bases short, with 10 bases between. The CDR3 extends over 13 amino acids. The CDR3 coding sequence is TGTGCCAGCCAGGGGCGTACTAACTATGGCTACACCTTC. Its translation is CASQGRTNYGYTF.

The sample holds a few counts of this clonotype. V gene TRBV12-3 or TRBV12-4 combines with J gene TRBJ1-2, with unresolved D. V lost 3 bases, J lost 4 bases, and 15 bases lay in between. The CDR3 spans 15 residues. The CDR3 loop is CASSLEHGVLYGYTF. The CDR3 DNA reads as TGTGCCAGCAGTTTGGAACACGGGGTTCTCTATGGCTACACCTTC.

This clonotype was counted only a few times. The rearrangement links TRBV6-5 to TRBJ1-3, with no clear D. This CDR3 has 16 amino acids. With 0 bases removed from V and 2 bases from J, the gap between germline ends came to 11 bases. Germline CDR1 MNHEY, CDR2 SVGAGI. This chain's CDR3 is CASSYSMETAGNTIYF. The CDR3 DNA sequence: TGTGCCAGCAGTTACTCGATGGAGACGGCTGGAAACACCATATATTTT.

This clonotype was seen more than once but under ten times. The chain couples TRBV9 to TRBJ1-6; D remains unclear. The CDR3 is 14 amino acids. V lost 0 bases to trimming and J lost 7 bases, with 8 bases between them. Germline CDR1 reads SGDLS; CDR2 reads YYNGEE. CDR3: CASSVGSINSPLHF. As DNA, the CDR3 is TGTGCCAGCAGCGTAGGCAGTATAAATTCACCCCTCCACTTT.

The J gene is TRBJ2-1, the V gene TRBV6-2 or TRBV6-3; 9 bases are shared with TRBD2. This CDR3 comprises 15 residues. The V and J ends lost 2 bases and 4 bases, in that order; junction bases with no gene match: 3. Germline CDR1 is MNHEY and CDR2 is SVGEGT. The CDR3 loop is CASSYGGGAYNEQFF. The CDR3 DNA is TGTGCCAGCAGTTACGGCGGGGGGGCTTACAATGAGCAGTTCTTC.

In DNA, the CDR3 is TGTGCCAGCAGACGCCCCAACACGGACAGGGGGTCCAATGAGCAGTTCTTC. Residues: CASRRPNTDRGSNEQFF. The V and J genes are TRBV27 and TRBJ2-1; 10 bases agree with TRBD1. The germline V gene has CDR1 MNHEY and CDR2 SMNVEV (reference sequence). J was trimmed by 6 bases and V by 6 bases; bases with no gene match: 14. CDR3 size: 17 residues.

This clonotype has just a few counts. V and J are TRBV7-8 and TRBJ1-4; 8 nucleotides line up with TRBD1. This CDR3 is built from 16 residues. V was clipped by 5 bases and J by 8 bases; unmatched bases: 13. Germline values: CDR1 SGHVS, CDR2 FQNEAQ. Here the CDR3 DNA reads TGTGCCAGCAGCCCCTTTGGGACAGGCCGGCGAGAAAAACTGTTTTTT. Protein sequence: CASSPFGTGRREKLFF.

The chain combines TRBV7-9 with TRBJ1-6; D call uncertain. The V end was cut by 6 bases, the J end by 1 base, with 10 bases between. This CDR3 is 15 amino acids long. Germline CDR1 reads SEHNR; CDR2 reads FQNEAQ (reference sequence). This chain's CDR3 is CASRARGSYNSPLHF. The CDR3 nucleotides are TGTGCCAGCAGAGCGCGCGGGTCCTATAATTCACCCCTCCACTTT.

The chain links TRBV9 to TRBJ2-7; D is unclear. CDR3 length equals 14 residues. CDR1 is SGDLS, CDR2 YYNGEE, per germline. The V end was cut by 4 bases, the J end by 3 bases, with 14 bases between. CDR3 protein: CASSPSPLGYEQYF. CDR3 sequence (DNA): TGTGCCAGCAGCCCCTCCCCTTTGGGCTACGAGCAGTACTTC.

This chain uses TRBV7-9 with TRBJ2-2; TRBD1 matches 7 bases. Losses at the gene ends were 4 bases for V and 0 bases for J; bases not matched to a gene: 5. The CDR3 consists of 16 residues. The V gene's germline CDR1 is SEHNR and CDR2 FQNEAQ (reference sequence). CDR3 loop: CASSSLGQANTGELFF. Here the CDR3 DNA reads TGTGCCAGCAGCTCCCTCGGACAGGCGAACACCGGGGAGCTGTTTTTT.

The chain couples TRBV29-1 to TRBJ1-1, with D uncertain. Trimming removed 4 bases from V and 3 bases from J, with 12 bases in between. The CDR3 spans 13 residues. Germline values: CDR1 SQVTM, CDR2 ANQGSEA. DNA for the CDR3: TGCAGCGTTGTACGACGGACTCACACTGAAGCTTTCTTT. It codes for CSVVRRTHTEAFF.

The rearrangement uses TRBV7-9 and TRBJ2-1; 9 bases match TRBD1. The germline V gene has CDR1 SEHNR and CDR2 FQNEAQ (reference sequence). J was trimmed by 9 bases and V by 6 bases; bases with no gene match: 9. The CDR3 runs to 14 residues. Written as DNA, the CDR3 is TGTGCCAGCAGAAAGGACAGGGGCGTTAGTGAGCAGTTCTTC. Protein product: CASRKDRGVSEQFF.

The chain uses TRBV4-3 and TRBJ1-5; D is unresolved. V lost 0 bases and J lost 5, with 8 bases in between. The CDR3 sequence is 14 residues long. Germline values: CDR1 LGHNA, CDR2 YSLEER. CDR3 protein: CASSQDGGDQPQHF. Written as DNA, the CDR3 is TGCGCCAGCAGCCAAGATGGAGGTGATCAGCCCCAGCATTTT.

This chain joins TRBV3-1 and TRBJ2-3; D ambiguous. The CDR3 extends over 13 amino acids. Germline V gene sequence: CDR1 LGHDT, CDR2 YNNKEL (reference sequence). V lost 4 bases and J lost 6, with 11 bases in between. CDR3 residues: CASSLRIGDTQYF. CDR3 bases: TGTGCCAGCAGCCTCCGAATAGGGGATACGCAGTATTTT.

This clonotype showed up many times. The rearrangement joins TRBV5-5 to TRBJ1-1, with D hard to call. The CDR3 is 13 amino acids. V was trimmed by 5 bases and J by 1 base, leaving 9 bases between them. CDR1 SGHKS and CDR2 YYEKEE come from the germline V gene (reference sequence). The DNA for the CDR3 is TGTGCCAGCAGTTACCGACCGAACACTGAAGCTTTCTTT. The encoded protein is CASSYRPNTEAFF.

This clonotype was detected once. The chain has TRBV27 and TRBJ1-5, with D possibly TRBD1 on 6 matching bases. The V end lost 5 bases, the J end lost 0 bases, and 23 bases lay between the germline ends. This CDR3 spans 19 amino acids. The V gene's germline CDR1 is MNHEY and CDR2 SMNVEV (reference sequence). In DNA, the CDR3 is TGTGCCAGCAGTCCCCAGGTCGCAGGGGAGGGGTATAGCAATCAGCCCCAGCATTTT. It translates to CASSPQVAGEGYSNQPQHF.

This chain connects TRBV4-3 to TRBJ2-3, with TRBD2 matching 9 bases. V trimming: 2 bases; J trimming: 0 bases; junction bases outside the gene matches: 3. Germline CDR1 LGHNA, CDR2 YSLEER. The CDR3 covers 16 residues. CDR3 coding DNA: TGCGCCAGCAGCCAATTTAGCGGGAGTAGCACAGATACGCAGTATTTT. Translated: CASSQFSGSSTDTQYF.

This chain connects TRBV18 to TRBJ2-3, with D maybe TRBD2 (5 bases). Deletions cut 8 bases from V and 7 bases from J, with 22 bases between. CDR3 length: 15 residues. Germline lookup yields CDR1 KGHSH and CDR2 LQKENI. The chain's CDR3 is CASAMTISLTNTQYF. CDR3 nucleotide sequence: TGTGCCAGCGCCATGACTATCTCCCTTACAAATACGCAGTATTTT.

The chain couples TRBV10-3 to TRBJ2-7; 7 positions agree with TRBD2. V lost 4 bases to trimming and J lost 4 bases; unmatched junction nucleotides: 7. The CDR3 spans 14 residues. Germline loops: CDR1 ENHRY, CDR2 SYGVKD. The CDR3 spells CAISGTSGRYEQYF. The CDR3 DNA reads as TGTGCCATCAGTGGGACTAGTGGGAGATACGAGCAGTACTTC.

This clonotype was seen a handful of times. The chain uses TRBV5-1 and TRBJ1-4; 7 bases line up with TRBD1. CDR3 length equals 15 residues. Germline assignment: CDR1 SGHRS and CDR2 YFSETQ. Germline trimming cut 3 bases from V and 6 bases from J; bases unmatched to any gene: 8. The CDR3, as DNA: TGCGCCAGCAGCTCAAACAGGGGTTGGGATGAAAAACTGTTTTTT. This gives the protein CASSSNRGWDEKLFF.

This clonotype was detected only a few times. The chain recombines TRBV28 with TRBJ1-1, with 7 bases aligning to TRBD1. V shed 5 bases, J shed 5 bases, and the junction held 8 bases outside the gene matches. The length of the CDR3 is 14 residues. Germline values: CDR1 MDHEN, CDR2 SYDVKM. In DNA, the CDR3 is TGTGCCAGCAGTATTACAGGGGCGTGGACTGAAGCTTTCTTT. It codes for CASSITGAWTEAFF. Full variable domain (missing parts from reference TRBV28 and TRBJ1-1): DVKVTQSSRYLVKRTGEKVFLECVQDMDHENMFWYRQDPGLGLRLIYFSYDVKMKEKGDIPEGYSVSREKKERFSLILESASTNQTSMYLCASSITGAWTEAFFGQGTRLTVV.

The V call is TRBV12-3 or TRBV12-4, the J call TRBJ2-1; no definite D call. The CDR3 has 11 amino acids. Trimming pared 3 bases from V and 8 bases from J, leaving 5 bases between. The CDR3: CASSFGDEQFF. CDR3 DNA sequence: TGTGCCAGCAGTTTCGGCGATGAGCAGTTCTTC.